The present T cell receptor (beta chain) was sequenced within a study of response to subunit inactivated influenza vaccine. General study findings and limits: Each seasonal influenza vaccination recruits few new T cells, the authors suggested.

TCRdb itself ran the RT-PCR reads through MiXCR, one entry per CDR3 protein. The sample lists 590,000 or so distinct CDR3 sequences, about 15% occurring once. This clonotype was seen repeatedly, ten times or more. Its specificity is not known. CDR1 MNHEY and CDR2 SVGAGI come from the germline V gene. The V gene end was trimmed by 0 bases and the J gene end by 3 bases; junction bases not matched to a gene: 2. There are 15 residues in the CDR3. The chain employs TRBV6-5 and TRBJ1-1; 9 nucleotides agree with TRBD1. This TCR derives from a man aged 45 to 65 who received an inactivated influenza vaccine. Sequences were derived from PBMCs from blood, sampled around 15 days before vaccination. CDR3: CASSYSGDRDTEAFF. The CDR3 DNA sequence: TGTGCCAGCAGTTACTCAGGGGACAGGGACACTGAAGCTTTCTTT.